This entry concerns a single T cell receptor (beta chain). The sample belongs to a study of CD8+ T cells in alopecia areata. Treatment given: oral pan-JAK inhibitor, 5-10 mg twice daily. Alopecia areata patients provided lesional scalp punch biopsies and peripheral blood. Germline V gene sequence: CDR1 SEHNR, CDR2 FQNEAQ (reference sequence). The CDR3 covers 13 residues. The V end was cut by 1 base, the J end by 5 bases, with 7 bases between. Reverse transcription of extracted RNA yielded cDNA, which provided the sequencing template. The data were produced by immunoSEQ multiplex PCR, yet TCRdb's version contains in-frame clones alone and is incomplete. Among approximately 43,000 clones listed, just over 65% were seen once.

The specimen was CD8+ T cells sorted from blood, collected at week 4, from a patient treated with tofacitinib. The origin of this receptor is a human donor with alopecia areata. V is TRBV7-9 and J is TRBJ2-3; D not resolved. The CDR3, as DNA: TGTGCCAGCAGCTTAGGGTATCGAGATACGCAGTATTTT. This translates into CASSLGYRDTQYF.